The next 22 T cell receptor beta chains were all read from a single sample in a study of T-cell memory formation after mild COVID-19. MiXCR was run by TCRdb on the 5' RACE reads, yielding one entry per CDR3 protein. This sample yields 120,000 to 150,000 distinct CDR3 sequences, of which roughly 6.3% are seen a single time; around 1.9% belongs to the top ten. Sequenced: PBMCs or a T cell subset sorted from them (not recorded which). The receptors were gathered from an adult woman who had mild COVID-19 (a few samples of this study predate the infection). Cell type and time point are not known.

This clonotype has a handful of counts. Written as DNA, the CDR3 is TGTGCCAGCAGCCCGATACTAGCGGGAGGGGGAGAGACCCAGTACTTC. Translated: CASSPILAGGGETQYF. The chain links TRBV7-2 to TRBJ2-5, with 13 nucleotides matching TRBD2. V dropped 5 bases and J dropped 4; count of bases not matched to a gene: 7. The CDR3 runs 16 residues. CDR1 and CDR2 from the germline V gene are SGHTA and FQGNSA.

The table lists this clonotype with many counts. This sequence joins TRBV11-2 and TRBJ2-5; 8 bases are a match to TRBD1. V lost 5 bases to trimming and J lost 7 bases; unmatched junction nucleotides: 9. CDR3 length: 14 amino acids. Per the germline V gene, CDR1 is SGHAT and CDR2 is FQNNGV. CDR3 DNA sequence: TGTGCCAGCAGCGGAATACAGGGGGACGGGACCCAGTACTTC. This translates into CASSGIQGDGTQYF.

CDR3 residues: CASSYSALTGGEQFF. The CDR3 nucleotides are TGTGCCAGCAGTTACTCGGCCCTGACAGGGGGTGAGCAGTTCTTC. The chain recombines TRBV6-6 with TRBJ2-1; TRBD1 matches at 9 bases. Unmatched junction bases numbered 6, after V lost 0 bases and J lost 9 bases. CDR1 is MNHNY and CDR2 is SVGAGI in the germline V gene (reference sequence). This CDR3 spans 15 amino acids.

The sample holds a few counts of this clonotype. Mismatch with germline at one junction end may stem from a read error. The chain couples TRBV18 to TRBJ2-1; TRBD2 matches at 11 bases. This CDR3 is 20 amino acids long. Germline lookup yields CDR1 KGHSH and CDR2 LQKENI. CDR3 in DNA: TGTGCCAGCTCACCAGCAACACTAGCGGGGGCTCCATCCGAGTACAATGAGCAGTTTTTC. Protein sequence: CASSPATLAGAPSEYNEQFF.

This clonotype came up many times. This chain joins TRBV4-2 and TRBJ2-3; D gene uncertain. From germline, CDR1 is LGHNA and CDR2 YNFKEQ. V dropped 1 base and J dropped 4 bases, with 3 bases sitting between them. The CDR3 totals 12 residues. The CDR3 spells CASSQVSDTQYF. Here the CDR3 DNA reads TGTGCCAGCAGCCAAGTGTCAGATACGCAGTATTTT.

This clonotype was seen many times. The V gene is TRBV12-3 or TRBV12-4, the J gene TRBJ2-5; TRBD1 matches at 7 bases. The ends lost 8 bases at V and 5 bases at J; junction bases unmatched: 14. CDR3 size: 15 residues. The CDR3 region has the DNA TGTGCCAGCGGGTCACGGACAGGCTTGCAGGAGACCCAGTACTTC. This gives the protein CASGSRTGLQETQYF.

A few counts support this clonotype. The chain is built from TRBV12-5 and TRBJ2-3; weak D call: TRBD1 (6 bases). Germline V gives CDR1 LGHNT, CDR2 FRNRAP. The CDR3 is 14 amino acids. The V end was cut by 6 bases, the J end by 2 bases, with 12 bases between. CDR3 loop: CASGSGQTTDTQYF. CDR3 bases: TGTGCTAGTGGCTCCGGACAGACCACAGATACGCAGTATTTT.

The chain links TRBV7-6 to TRBJ1-6, with D unclear. The V gene lost 5 bases and the J gene lost 5 bases, with 10 bases spanning the gap. The CDR3 loop spans 14 amino acids. From germline, CDR1 is SGHVS and CDR2 FNYEAQ. In DNA form, the CDR3 reads TGTGCCAGCAGCAGCACACCAAATAATTCACCCCTCCACTTT. Translated: CASSSTPNNSPLHF.

V usage is TRBV20-1 and J usage is TRBJ2-7, with D possibly matching TRBD2 (6 bases). Per germline, CDR1 DFQATT and CDR2 SNEGSKA (reference sequence). Trimming took off 2 bases at V and 0 bases at J, with 14 bases between the two ends. There are 15 residues in the CDR3. The CDR3 is CSARSGTGVSYEQYF. Written as DNA, the CDR3 is TGCAGTGCTAGATCCGGGACGGGAGTCTCCTACGAGCAGTACTTC.

Only a few counts were recorded for this clonotype. J is TRBJ2-3 and V is TRBV24-1; D not resolved. V gave up 4 bases and J gave up 0 bases, with 16 bases separating them. The CDR3 contains 17 residues. The germline V gene encodes CDR1 KGHDR and CDR2 SFDVKD. CDR3 sequence (DNA): TGTGCCACCAGTGACTCCTCCCTAGGCCCGAGCACAGATACGCAGTATTTT. This sequence encodes CATSDSSLGPSTDTQYF.

This clonotype occurred a few times. The chain carries TRBV7-2 and TRBJ2-7, with D hard to call. CDR1 is SGHTA and CDR2 is FQGNSA in the germline V gene. The CDR3 sequence is 13 residues long. Trimming took off 1 base at V and 6 bases at J, with 10 bases between the two ends. CDR3 bases: TGTGCCAGCAGCTTAGATCTGGTATCCGAGCAGTACTTC. Its protein is CASSLDLVSEQYF. Full variable domain (outside the CDR3, taken from reference TRBV7-2 and TRBJ2-7): GAGVSQSPSNKVTEKGKDVELRCDPISGHTALYWYRQSLGQGLEFLIYFQGNSAPDKSGLPSDRFSAERTGGSVSTLTIQRTQQEDSAVYLCASSLDLVSEQYFGPGTRLTVT.

This clonotype occurred a few times. J is TRBJ2-7 and V is TRBV5-1; D not resolved. Trimming shortened V by 0 bases and J by 5 bases, and 9 bases separated the two germline ends. The CDR3 is 13 amino acids. CDR1 and CDR2 (germline): SGHRS, YFSETQ. In DNA form, the CDR3 reads TGCGCCAGCAGCTTGGATGTCGGCAACGAGCAGTACTTC. This translates into CASSLDVGNEQYF.

The V and J genes are TRBV27 and TRBJ1-3; D is unresolved. Per the germline V gene, CDR1 is MNHEY and CDR2 is SMNVEV (reference sequence). V gave up 6 bases and J gave up 1 base, with 7 bases separating them. The CDR3 totals 13 residues. Here the CDR3 reads CASRRGSGNTIYF. The CDR3, as DNA: TGTGCCAGCAGACGGGGATCTGGAAACACCATATATTTT.

This clonotype was counted only a few times. This chain links TRBV7-3 with TRBJ2-1; D is possibly TRBD1 (6 bases). Germline V lookup: CDR1 SGHTA, CDR2 FQGTGA. Deletions cut 1 base from V and 4 bases from J, with 14 bases between. The CDR3 totals 16 residues. For the CDR3, the DNA is TGTGCCAGCAGCTTAAGCCCAGGACAGATATACAATGAGCAGTTCTTC. It codes for CASSLSPGQIYNEQFF.

This clonotype was seen many times. The chain has TRBV20-1 and TRBJ2-1; D perhaps matches TRBD1 (5 bases). CDR1 DFQATT and CDR2 SNEGSKA come from the germline V gene (reference sequence). Trimming took 3 bases from V and 6 from J, leaving 9 bases between them. This CDR3 region has 12 residues. CDR3 sequence reads: CSASRTGNEQFF. In DNA, the CDR3 is TGCAGTGCTAGTCGTACAGGCAATGAGCAGTTCTTC.

This chain connects TRBV12-3 or TRBV12-4 to TRBJ1-5; a weak D match, TRBD1 (5 bases). V was clipped by 6 bases and J by 1 base, with 10 bases between them. This CDR3 is 14 amino acids long. The CDR3 loop is CASRSGVSNQPQHF. The CDR3 DNA is TGTGCCAGCAGGTCGGGGGTGAGCAATCAGCCCCAGCATTTT.

There are a few counts of this clonotype. V is TRBV7-9 and J is TRBJ2-7, with unresolved D. V was pared by 5 bases and J by 5 bases, with 16 bases between. Looked up from germline, CDR1 is SEHNR and CDR2 is FQNEAQ (reference sequence). The CDR3 is 14 amino acids. CDR3 residues: CASSPGDPVDEQYF. CDR3 nucleotides: TGTGCCAGCAGCCCCGGAGACCCCGTGGACGAGCAGTACTTC.

The chain recombines TRBV24-1 with TRBJ2-5, with D tentatively TRBD2 (5 bases). Trimming pared 5 bases from V and 7 bases from J, leaving 10 bases between. Germline CDR1 reads KGHDR; CDR2 reads SFDVKD. The CDR3 is 12 residues long. CDR3 nucleotide sequence: TGTGCCACCAGTGGAGGGTCAGGGACCCAGTACTTC. This sequence encodes CATSGGSGTQYF.

This clonotype was seen repeatedly, ten times or more. The V gene is TRBV20-1, the J gene TRBJ1-1; TRBD1 might be the D (5 bases). CDR1 and CDR2 (germline): DFQATT, SNEGSKA (reference sequence). The CDR3 is made up of 13 amino acids. V lost 5 bases and J lost 5, with 15 bases in between. CDR3 DNA sequence: TGCAGTGCTCCGGAGGGGCGATGGACTGAAGCTTTCTTT. This gives the protein CSAPEGRWTEAFF.

The V call is TRBV25-1, the J call TRBJ1-1, with 8 bases matching TRBD1. The length of the CDR3 is 17 residues. After removal of 3 bases from V and 4 bases from J, the junction contained 13 bases not matched to a gene. Germline V gene data show CDR1 as MGHDK and CDR2 as SYGVNS. The CDR3 is CASSDRRITGGSTEAFF. The CDR3 DNA follows: TGTGCCAGCAGTGACCGGCGGATCACAGGGGGAAGCACTGAAGCTTTCTTT.

This clonotype was seen at least ten times. This rearrangement joins TRBV6-6 to TRBJ2-1, with TRBD2 matching over 16 bases. This CDR3 region has 18 residues. J gave up 9 bases and V 2 bases, and 10 bases lay outside the gene matches. Germline lookup yields CDR1 MNHNY and CDR2 SVGAGI (reference sequence). CDR3 sequence: CASSYPGTSGGAGREQFF. The CDR3 DNA follows: TGTGCCAGCAGTTACCCGGGGACTAGCGGGGGGGCCGGGCGTGAGCAGTTCTTC.

This clonotype was found many times. The CDR3 is CSATSGNQETQYF. CDR3 in DNA: TGCAGTGCTACCAGCGGAAACCAAGAGACCCAGTACTTC. The chain employs TRBV20-1 and TRBJ2-5, with TRBD2 as a possible D gene (5 bases). This CDR3 comprises 13 residues. V lost 4 bases to trimming and J lost 0 bases, with 9 bases between them. The germline V gene has CDR1 DFQATT and CDR2 SNEGSKA (reference sequence).